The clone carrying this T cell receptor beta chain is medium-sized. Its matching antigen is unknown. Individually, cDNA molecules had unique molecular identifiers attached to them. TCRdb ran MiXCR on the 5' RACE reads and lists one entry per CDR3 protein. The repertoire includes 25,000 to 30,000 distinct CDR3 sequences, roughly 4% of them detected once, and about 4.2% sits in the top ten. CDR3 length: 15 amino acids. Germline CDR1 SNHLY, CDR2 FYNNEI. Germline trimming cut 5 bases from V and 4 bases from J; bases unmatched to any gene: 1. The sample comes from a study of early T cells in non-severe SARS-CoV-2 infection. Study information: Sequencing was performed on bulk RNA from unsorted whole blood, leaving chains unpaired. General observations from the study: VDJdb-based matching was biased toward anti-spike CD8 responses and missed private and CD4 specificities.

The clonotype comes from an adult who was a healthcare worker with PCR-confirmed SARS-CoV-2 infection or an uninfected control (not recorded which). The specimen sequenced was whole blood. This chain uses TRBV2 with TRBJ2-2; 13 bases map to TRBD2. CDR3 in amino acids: CASSRTSGSTGELFF. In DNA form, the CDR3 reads TGTGCCAGCAGTCGGACTAGCGGGAGCACCGGGGAGCTGTTTTTT.